This T cell receptor (beta chain) was recorded in a study of T-cell memory formation after mild COVID-19. Study details: Clusters of TCRs were largely donor specific. Notes on the study in general: Detection of some responders pre-infection suggested pre-existing cross-reactive memory T cells participated. Contracting CD4+ clones lay largely in CM and EM, with CD8+ ones residing in EMRA.

Using constant-segment primers, 5'RACE produced TCR alpha and TCR beta cDNA libraries carrying sample barcodes and UMIs. Via MiXCR, TCRdb re-called the 5' RACE reads, giving one row per CDR3 protein. The sample includes just over 300,000 distinct CDR3 sequences, around 19% of them seen just once. This clonotype was seen ten or more times. The antigen remains unidentified. The CDR3 is 16 amino acids. J lost 4 bases, V lost 0 bases, and 6 bases had no gene match. Germline loops: CDR1 LGHNA, CDR2 YNFKEQ. V usage is TRBV4-2 and J usage is TRBJ2-3; 8 bases align to TRBD2. Source material: PBMCs or a T cell subset sorted from them (not recorded which). The sequence was collected from a man between 18 and 35 years old who had mild COVID-19 (a few samples of this study predate the infection). Cell type and time point are not known. Here the CDR3 DNA reads TGTGCCAGCAGCCAAGATATCGGGGGGGCTTCAGATACGCAGTATTTT. This translates into CASSQDIGGASDTQYF.